The rows below give T cell receptor beta chains drawn from one sample of a study of T cell repertoires in cytomegalovirus infection. Using its own MiXCR run on the reads, TCRdb lists one record per CDR3 protein. The table shows 70,000 to 75,000 distinct CDR3 sequences, with about 4% occurring only once. Material for sequencing was PBMCs. The receptors were gathered from a human donor in good health (CMV status not recorded). Some clones in this sample may be carry-over from other donors' samples. The CDR3 runs from the conserved cysteine through the conserved F or W. D genes are given only for firm matches. For some rows the clone size is stated as once, few or many, or as a class when expanded; others skip it.

DNA	CDR3	V	J	D	size
TGTGCCAGCAGCGCCCGGACAGGGCGGGCAGATACGCAGTATTTT	CASSARTGRADTQYF	TRBV5-6	TRBJ2-3	TRBD1	many
TGTGCCAGCAGTCCCCGGGCAGCGGGGACCGGGGAGCTGTTTTTT	CASSPRAAGTGELFF	TRBV6-1	TRBJ2-2	TRBD2	many
TGCAGTGCTAGAGGCATATCGGGGTTTGGATCCTACAATGAGCAGTTCTTC	CSARGISGFGSYNEQFF	TRBV20-1	TRBJ2-1	NA	many
TGTGCCAGCAGCTTAAATAGGGGGCCTCGATACGAGCAGTACTTC	CASSLNRGPRYEQYF	TRBV7-8	TRBJ2-7	TRBD1	many
TGTGCCAGCAGCTTATCAGGAGTACGCGAGCAGTACTTC	CASSLSGVREQYF	TRBV7-8	TRBJ2-7	NA	many
TGTGCCAGCAGTGTAGGCGGGGGGGTGGAGGAGCAGTTCTTC	CASSVGGGVEEQFF	TRBV2	TRBJ2-1	TRBD2	many
TGTGCCATCAGCGCGACAGGGTCTGGAAACACCATATATTTT	CAISATGSGNTIYF	TRBV10-3	TRBJ1-3	TRBD1	many
TGCGCCAGCAGCCAAGACTGGACAGTCCAAGAGACCCAGTACTTC	CASSQDWTVQETQYF	TRBV4-3	TRBJ2-5	NA	many
TGTGCCAGCAGCTCCGACGCCAATCAGCCCCAGCATTTT	CASSSDANQPQHF	TRBV7-2	TRBJ1-5	NA	many
TGTGCCAGCAGCCCCCGGCCCGACAGGTACTATGGCTACACCTTC	CASSPRPDRYYGYTF	TRBV7-2	TRBJ1-2	NA	many
TGTGCAACCAAGGGGGGCGCCGTCGCGGAGACCCAGTACTTC	CATKGGAVAETQYF	TRBV7-2	TRBJ2-5	NA	many
TGTGCCAGCAGTCTCGGGACACGATACTACAATGAGCAGTTCTTC	CASSLGTRYYNEQFF	TRBV28	TRBJ2-1	NA	many
TGTGCCAGTTCGTCCATGCGTAACGGGGAGCTGTTTTTT	CASSSMRNGELFF	TRBV28	TRBJ2-2	NA	many
TGTGCCAGCAGCTTAGCTAGTCCCTACGAGCAGTACTTC	CASSLASPYEQYF	TRBV7-2	TRBJ2-7	NA	many
TGTGCCAGCAGCATGACAGGCAACTATGGCTACACCTTC	CASSMTGNYGYTF	TRBV7-8	TRBJ1-2	NA	many
TGTGCCAGCAGCTTAGTTCAGGGTACAGATACGCAGTATTTT	CASSLVQGTDTQYF	TRBV11-2	TRBJ2-3	NA	many
TGCGCCAGCAGCCAACTAGCGGGGGACAACAATGAGCAGTTCTTC	CASSQLAGDNNEQFF	TRBV4-1	TRBJ2-1	TRBD2	many
TGTGCCAGCAGTTTAGGCCAGGGGCGATCAATAGAGACCCAGTACTTC	CASSLGQGRSIETQYF	TRBV28	TRBJ2-5	NA	many
TGTGCCAGCAGAACCTTCCGACTAGCCCAAAACACCGGGGAGCTGTTTTTT	CASRTFRLAQNTGELFF	TRBV28	TRBJ2-2	TRBD2	many
TGTGCCAGCAGCTTGGACGGCCTTAGCACAGATACGCAGTATTTT	CASSLDGLSTDTQYF	TRBV7-2	TRBJ2-3	NA	many
TGTGCCAGCAGCTTAGGGGTTTTGGAGACCCAGTACTTC	CASSLGVLETQYF	TRBV7-3	TRBJ2-5	NA	many
TGTGCCAGCAGTTACGGGGACAGGGACTACAATGAGCAGTTCTTC	CASSYGDRDYNEQFF	TRBV6-8	TRBJ2-1	TRBD1	many
TGTGCCAGCAGCCCTGACAGGGGAGGGTCCTACGAGCAGTACTTC	CASSPDRGGSYEQYF	TRBV7-8	TRBJ2-7	NA	many
TGTGCCAGCAGCTGGGGCGGGAGGAACGAGCAGTACTTC	CASSWGGRNEQYF	TRBV11-3	TRBJ2-7	TRBD2	many
TGTGCCAGCAAATCGACAGGGGCGTACTATGGCTACACCTTC	CASKSTGAYYGYTF	TRBV28	TRBJ1-2	TRBD1	many
TGCAGTGCGACCGGACAGCTGGATGGGGGCTACACCTTC	CSATGQLDGGYTF	TRBV20-1	TRBJ1-2	NA	many
TGTGCCAGCAGCCAACATTGGCACCTCCAGGGGGGAAACGCTGAAGCTTTCTTT	CASSQHWHLQGGNAEAFF	TRBV7-2	TRBJ1-1	TRBD1	many
TGCAGTGTGGGCCGAGAGACCCAGTACTTC	CSVGRETQYF	TRBV20-1	TRBJ2-5	NA	few
TGTGCCAGCAGCCGGACGGTGAGCTCTGGAAACACCATATATTTT	CASSRTVSSGNTIYF	TRBV6-5	TRBJ1-3	NA	many
TGTGCCAGCAGCTCAAGACAGGGAAGCGGGGAGCAGTACTTC	CASSSRQGSGEQYF	TRBV7-2	TRBJ2-7	NA	many
TGTGCCAGCAGCTTAGGACAGGTGTGGGGCTACACCTTC	CASSLGQVWGYTF	TRBV7-2	TRBJ1-2	NA	many
TGTGCCAGCAGCTTAGGGGGTTTTGACACTGAAGCTTTCTTT	CASSLGGFDTEAFF	TRBV7-2	TRBJ1-1	NA	many
TGTGCCAGCGGACAGGGATGGCGGACTGAAGCTTTCTTT	CASGQGWRTEAFF	TRBV19	TRBJ1-1	TRBD1	many
TGTGCCAGCGGTCTCGGAACTTTGAACACCGGGGAGCTGTTTTTT	CASGLGTLNTGELFF	TRBV7-2	TRBJ2-2	NA	many
TGCGCCAGCAGCTTGGATGGAAGTGGTGGGGAGCAGTACTTC	CASSLDGSGGEQYF	TRBV5-1	TRBJ2-7	NA	NA
TGCGCCAGCGGTTCCGGATACTACGAGCAGTACTTC	CASGSGYYEQYF	TRBV10-2	TRBJ2-7	NA	many